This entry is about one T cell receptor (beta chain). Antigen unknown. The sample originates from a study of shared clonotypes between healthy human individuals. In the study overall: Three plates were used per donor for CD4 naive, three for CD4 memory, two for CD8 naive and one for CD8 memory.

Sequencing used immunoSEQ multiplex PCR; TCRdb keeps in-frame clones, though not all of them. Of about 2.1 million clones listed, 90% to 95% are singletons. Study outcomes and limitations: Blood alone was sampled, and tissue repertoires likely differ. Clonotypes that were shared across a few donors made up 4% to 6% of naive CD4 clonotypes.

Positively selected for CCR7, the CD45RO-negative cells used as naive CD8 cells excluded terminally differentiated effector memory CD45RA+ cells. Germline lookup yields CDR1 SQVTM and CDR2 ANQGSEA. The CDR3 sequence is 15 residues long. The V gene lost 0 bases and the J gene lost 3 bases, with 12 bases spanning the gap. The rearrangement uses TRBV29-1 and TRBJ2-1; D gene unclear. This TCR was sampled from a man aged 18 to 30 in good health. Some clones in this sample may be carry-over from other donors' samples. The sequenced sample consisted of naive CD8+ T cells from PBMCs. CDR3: CSVEDNGVGYNEQFF. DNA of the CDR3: TGCAGCGTTGAAGATAATGGGGTGGGCTACAATGAGCAGTTCTTC.